The T cell receptor beta chain under discussion was sequenced for a study of preoperative IRX-2 immunotherapy in early breast cancer. This CDR3 is built from 14 residues. CDR1 and CDR2 (germline): SGHNT, YENEEA. V was pared by 4 bases and J by 3 bases, with 13 bases between. Regarding treatment: preoperative locoregional IRX-2 cytokine immunotherapy. Patients received preoperative, locoregional IRX-2 cytokine immunotherapy in a phase Ib study. This table comes from immunoSEQ multiplex PCR, and its TCRdb copy is limited to in-frame clones, with some not included. In the table there are 5,000 to 6,500 clones, less than 80% of which are singletons.

This specimen was tumor tissue, taken before IRX-2 immunotherapy. This chain connects TRBV11-3 to TRBJ2-7; possibly TRBD2 for D (7 bases). The TCR was taken from a human donor with breast cancer. CDR3 sequence reads: CASSYTGGSYEQYF. CDR3 sequence (DNA): TGTGCCAGCAGCTATACGGGGGGCAGCTACGAGCAGTACTTC.